The T cell receptor beta chain described here comes from a study of T cell repertoires in cytomegalovirus infection. Study context: Recently identified HLA-C-restricted CMV epitopes and well-studied HLA-B-restricted CMV epitopes were used by the study.

As regards this clonotype: The antigen remains unidentified.

Germline CDR1 and CDR2: ENHRY and SYGVKD. The CDR3 has 13 residues. Deletions cut 10 bases from V and 6 bases from J, with 17 bases between. MiXCR, run by TCRdb on the reads, gives a single entry per CDR3 protein. The sample holds about 350,000 distinct CDR3 sequences, roughly 34% seen once. Study-wide points: Totalled public TCR beta family frequency picked out people who carried CMV plus the relevant HLA.

The specimen was cultured PBMCs, collected from culture after CMV antigen stimulation. The receptor comes from a human donor in good health (CMV status not recorded). Some clones in this sample may be carry-over from other donors' samples. The chain couples TRBV10-3 to TRBJ2-3; D possibly corresponds to TRBD2 (7 bases). The CDR3 here is CATLGAGVDTQYF. The CDR3 DNA is TGTGCCACCCTGGGGGCGGGAGTCGATACGCAGTATTTT.